This TCR beta chain was captured in a study of blood T cells in healthy people across ages. Alongside a J-beta primer mix, a sample-barcoded 5' primer served in a second PCR lasting about 7 to 11 cycles. TCRdb re-called the 5' RACE reads with MiXCR, one entry per CDR3 protein. Of about 1 million distinct CDR3 sequences listed, 40% to 50% are singletons. Germline V gives CDR1 MNHNY, CDR2 SVGAGI (reference sequence). Trimming stripped 0 bases from V and 7 bases from J, with 9 bases between. The CDR3 contains 14 residues. The specimen sequenced was blood. This chain connects TRBV6-6 to TRBJ2-2; D remains ambiguous. This receptor was taken from a woman aged 55-70 years in good health. This chain's CDR3 is CASSYSRTGGELFF. CDR3 nucleotides: TGTGCCAGCAGTTACTCGAGGACCGGCGGGGAGCTGTTTTTT.